Below are 6 T cell receptor beta chains sequenced from a single sample in a study of early T cells in non-severe SARS-CoV-2 infection. MiXCR, run by TCRdb on the 5' RACE reads, gives a single entry per CDR3 protein. Of tens of thousands of distinct CDR3 sequences in the sample, roughly 15% were seen once. The sequencing used whole blood, collected at baseline. Receptors were obtained from an adult who was a healthcare worker with PCR-confirmed SARS-CoV-2 infection or an uninfected control (not recorded which).

The table lists this clonotype with a few counts. The chain has TRBV5-1 and TRBJ2-3, with TRBD2 matching over 7 bases. The CDR3 consists of 15 residues. V trimming: 5 bases; J trimming: 2 bases; junction bases outside the gene matches: 8. Germline V gene sequence: CDR1 SGHRS, CDR2 YFSETQ. CDR3 DNA: TGCGCCAGCAGTTCAAGCGGGGCCAACACAGATACGCAGTATTTT. Encoded protein: CASSSSGANTDTQYF.

This clonotype came up a few times. The chain carries TRBV11-2 and TRBJ2-1; TRBD1 agrees at 9 bases. J lost 9 bases, V lost 7 bases, and 13 bases had no gene match. Germline V lookup: CDR1 SGHAT, CDR2 FQNNGV. There are 15 residues in the CDR3. The CDR3 DNA reads TGTGCCAGCACCTTTAACAGGGGGCGCCTCGGTGAGCAGTTCTTC. Amino acids: CASTFNRGRLGEQFF.

This chain links TRBV12-3 or TRBV12-4 with TRBJ2-1; 7 nucleotides match TRBD1. The CDR3 sequence is 15 residues long. V lost 8 bases, J lost 7 bases, and 14 bases stayed unmatched. The CDR3 nucleotides are TGTGCCAGCGGCCCGTGGGACAGCAACTTTAATGAGCAGTTCTTC. As protein: CASGPWDSNFNEQFF.

V usage is TRBV20-1 and J usage is TRBJ2-4; TRBD1 aligns across 7 bases. With 8 bases clipped from V and 5 bases from J, the junction kept 15 bases outside the gene matches. This CDR3 region has 15 residues. The germline CDR1 and CDR2 sequences are DFQATT and SNEGSKA (reference sequence). CDR3 protein: CSCRGRGRQENIQYF. In DNA, the CDR3 is TGCAGTTGCAGGGGGAGAGGTCGGCAGGAAAACATTCAGTACTTC.

There are a few counts of this clonotype. The chain has TRBV27 and TRBJ2-1; no clear D. This CDR3 has 13 residues. Germline-derived CDR1 and CDR2 are MNHEY and SMNVEV (reference sequence). The V end was cut by 3 bases, the J end by 3 bases, with 6 bases between. CDR3 amino acids: CASSFTNYNEQFF. DNA for the CDR3: TGTGCCAGCAGTTTTACCAACTACAATGAGCAGTTCTTC.

This clonotype was picked up a small number of times. The CDR3 nucleotides read TGCAGTGCTCCGGGTGCTAGGGCAAGCTCCTACGAGCAGTACTTC. Its protein is CSAPGARASSYEQYF. The chain carries TRBV20-1 and TRBJ2-7; D is uncertain. There are 15 residues in the CDR3. Germline V gene lookup returns CDR1 DFQATT and CDR2 SNEGSKA (reference sequence). V dropped 5 bases and J dropped 0 bases, with 17 bases sitting between them.